This T cell receptor (beta chain) was profiled in a study of T cell clonotyping in hematopoietic cell transplantation. Whole-study findings and limits: Without cell sorting, CD4 versus CD8 contributions remain unresolved. Few recipient clonotypes overlapped donors; over 97% were de novo at given depth. Broader posttransplant TCR repertoire diversity was predicted by graft donor and pretransplant recipient Inverse Simpson Index values. After transplant, recipient diversity fell while pathologically expanded clonotypes grew through day 180.

This clone came up a few times. No antigen is known for it. Clones were sequenced by immunoSEQ multiplex PCR, and TCRdb holds only the in-frame ones, with some missing. The table records roughly 17,000 clones, around nine tenths of them present only once. V shed 0 bases and J 5 bases; nucleotides not matched to a gene: 3. The CDR3 length is 16 residues. CDR1 is SGHRS and CDR2 is YFSETQ in the germline V gene. This TCR was recovered from a man aged 40-49 years in good health. Some clones in this sample may be carry-over from other donors' samples. The source material was peripheral blood mononuclear cells. This rearrangement joins TRBV5-1 to TRBJ2-2; 11 bases line up with TRBD2. The CDR3 region has the DNA TGCGCCAGCAGCTTGGGACTAGCGGGAAGGACCGGGGAGCTGTTTTTT. As protein: CASSLGLAGRTGELFF.